This T cell receptor beta chain is drawn from a study of T cell repertoires in cytomegalovirus infection. Study-level background: Peptides in the study included HLA-C-restricted and HLA-B-restricted CMV epitopes. CMV infection plus the matching HLA type was flagged by public TCR beta signatures.

The V and J ends lost 3 bases and 2 bases respectively, with 17 bases between them. The germline gives CDR1 KGHSH, CDR2 LQKENI. The CDR3 runs 16 residues. In TCRdb, the reads were re-called with MiXCR into one record per CDR3 protein. Among 900,000 to 950,000 distinct CDR3 sequences, roughly 30% were seen once, and the ten largest hold over 10%. To note about this clonotype: Antigen unknown.

Study-level points and caveats: Identification of carriers of CMV plus the relevant HLA was achieved through cumulative public TCR beta family frequency. Ex vivo, HLA-C-restricted CMV-specific TCR beta clonotypes prevailed over the rest of the response.

The sequence derives from a human donor in good health (CMV status not recorded). Some clones in this sample may be carry-over from other donors' samples. The V and J genes are TRBV18 and TRBJ2-7; maybe TRBD1 (6 bases). This specimen consisted of cultured CD8+ T cells from PBMCs, obtained from culture after CMV antigen stimulation. The CDR3 here is CASSPSGTTLTYEQYF. The DNA for the CDR3 is TGTGCCAGCTCACCCTCCGGGACAACTTTGACCTACGAGCAGTACTTC.